This is a list of T cell receptor delta chains from one sample in a study of human gamma delta and Vdelta1 T cells. TCRdb re-analyzed the PCR reads via CATT. The sample carries about 13,000 delta-chain clones, roughly 50% recorded once. No antigen is known for these receptors. The sequencing sample was made of Vdelta1 gamma-delta T cells from blood grown in culture (DOT cells). The origin of the receptors is a human donor in good health. Each CDR3 is given with its conserved first and last residue. The D gene is left open where the match is weak. Clone size is stated in some rows and not others, as once, few, many or a class when expanded.

v_call	clone_size	j_call	d_call	cdr3_aa	cdr3_nt
TRDV1	.	TRDJ1	TRDD3	CALGEILSRLGDTGYTDKLIF	TGTGCTCTTGGGGAAATACTCTCCCGACTGGGGGATACGGGGTACACCGATAAACTCATCTTT
TRDV1	.	TRDJ1	TRDD3	CALGERSLNLPSGGCRGYTDKLIF	TGTGCTCTTGGGGAACGTTCGCTAAACCTCCCGTCTGGGGGATGCCGGGGGTACACCGATAAACTCATCTTT
TRDV1	.	TRDJ1	TRDD3	CALGERTYDWGIETDKLIF	TGTGCTCTTGGGGAACGGACCTACGACTGGGGGATAGAAACCGATAAACTCATCTTT
TRDV1	few	TRDJ1	TRDD3	CALGELTHLTGDLHGTDKLIF	TGTGCTCTTGGGGAACTAACCCACTTAACTGGGGACCTCCACGGAACCGATAAACTCATCTTT
TRDV1	few	TRDJ1	TRDD3	CALGEHTVSNSVAGGYAFPKLIF	TGTGCTCTTGGGGAACACACCGTTTCCAATTCAGTGGCTGGGGGATACGCCTTCCCTAAACTCATCTTT
TRDV1	.	TRDJ1	TRDD3	CALGERRGLRTVLLGGYGHGDKLIF	TGTGCTCTTGGGGAACGGCGGGGCCTACGTACGGTGCTCCTTGGGGGATACGGTCATGGCGATAAACTCATCTTT
TRDV1	few	TRDJ1	TRDD3	CALGDCTGGYACIDKLIF	TGTGCTCTTGGGGACTGTACTGGGGGATACGCGTGTATCGATAAACTCATCTTT
TRDV1	.	TRDJ1	.	CALGEPNTSLGYTDKLIF	TGTGCTCTTGGGGAACCAAATACGTCCCTGGGGTACACCGATAAACTCATCTTT
TRDV1	few	TRDJ2	.	CALGDPEPLGPLTAQLFF	TGTGCTCTTGGGGATCCCGAACCCCTGGGGCCTTTGACAGCACAACTCTTCTTT
TRDV1	.	TRDJ1	TRDD3	CALGELLRGDTADKLIF	TGTGCTCTTGGGGAACTCCTACGGGGGGATACGGCCGATAAACTCATCTTT
TRDV1	.	TRDJ1	TRDD3	CALGERGGLPNALTGGYDDKLIF	TGTGCTCTTGGGGAACGAGGCGGCCTTCCTAACGCCTTAACTGGGGGATACGACGATAAACTCATCTTT
TRDV1	.	TRDJ1	TRDD3	CALGEPGGLYTDKLIF	TGTGCTCTTGGGGAACCTGGGGGACTGTACACCGATAAACTCATCTTT
TRDV1	.	TRDJ1	.	CALGKRIHTDKLIF	TGTGCTCTTGGGAAGCGAATTCACACCGATAAACTCATCTTT
TRDV1	.	TRDJ1	TRDD3	CALGEPILGDVTDKLIF	TGTGCTCTTGGGGAACCTATACTGGGGGATGTTACCGATAAACTCATCTTT
TRDV1	.	TRDJ1	TRDD3	CALRPKNPPGGYPDKLIF	TGTGCTCTTCGGCCTAAAAATCCGCCTGGGGGATATCCCGATAAACTCATCTTT
TRDV1	.	TRDJ1	TRDD3	CALGELSPLGDTSSDKLIF	TGTGCTCTTGGGGAACTTTCCCCTCTGGGGGATACTTCGTCCGATAAACTCATCTTT
TRDV1	few	TRDJ1	.	CALGENPRRAWSLDYQHTDKLIF	TGTGCTCTTGGGGAAAACCCCAGGCGTGCCTGGTCCCTGGATTACCAACACACCGATAAACTCATCTTT
TRDV1	.	TRDJ1	.	CALGDSFPTPPAGWTDKLIF	TGTGCTCTTGGGGATTCTTTCCCAACTCCCCCCGCCGGGTGGACCGATAAACTCATCTTT
TRDV1	once	TRDJ1	TRDD2	CALGSLPHRTDRWGDKLIF	TGTGCTCTTGGGAGCCTTCCTCACCGTACTGACCGGTGGGGCGATAAACTCATCTTT
TRDV1	.	TRDJ1	TRDD3	CALGAQAWGHTDKLIF	TGTGCTCTTGGCGCCCAGGCCTGGGGGCACACCGATAAACTCATCTTT
TRDV1	.	TRDJ1	TRDD3	CALGAILVPLLGEYTDKLIF	TGTGCTCTTGGGGCCATCCTAGTCCCCCTTCTGGGGGAGTACACCGATAAACTCATCTTT
TRDV1	.	TRDJ1	.	CALGEIGVRGDHSYTDKLIF	TGTGCTCTTGGGGAAATAGGGGTACGAGGGGACCACTCCTACACCGATAAACTCATCTTT
TRDV1	.	TRDJ1	TRDD2	CALGEPTHYEGAFLRCFGGLCSDKLIF	TGTGCTCTTGGGGAACCAACACACTACGAAGGAGCCTTCCTACGTTGTTTCGGGGGGCTCTGTTCCGATAAACTCATCTTT
TRDV1	few	TRDJ1	TRDD3	CALGDPNQGRKGYRYTDKLIF	TGTGCTCTTGGGGACCCCAACCAGGGTCGGAAGGGATACAGGTACACCGATAAACTCATCTTT
TRDV1	.	TRDJ1	.	CALGVIPRYEGASYTDKLIF	TGTGCTCTTGGGGTAATCCCGAGATACGAGGGGGCCAGTTACACCGATAAACTCATCTTT
TRDV1	.	TRDJ1	TRDD3	CALGALLLRQSVGDTGTDKLIF	TGTGCTCTTGGGGCACTACTACTTCGACAAAGTGTCGGGGATACGGGCACCGATAAACTCATCTTT
TRDV1	.	TRDJ1	TRDD3	CALGDSLPSEVLGDTRRGRTDKLIF	TGTGCTCTTGGGGACAGCTTGCCTTCCGAGGTACTGGGGGATACGAGGCGGGGTAGAACCGATAAACTCATCTTT
TRDV1	.	TRDJ1	TRDD3	CALGNRWGIRPINTDKLIF	TGTGCTCTTGGGAACCGCTGGGGGATACGCCCTATTAACACCGATAAACTCATCTTT
TRDV2	.	TRDJ3	TRDD3	CACDAPSGYMTTWDTRQMFF	TGTGCCTGTGACGCCCCCTCGGGATACATGACAACCTGGGACACCCGACAGATGTTTTTC
TRDV1	.	TRDJ1	TRDD3	CALGEWIQPSTFPRGWVGDTSYTDKLIF	TGTGCTCTTGGGGAATGGATCCAACCCAGCACTTTCCCCCGAGGGTGGGTGGGGGATACTTCGTACACCGATAAACTCATCTTT
TRDV1	.	TRDJ2	.	CALGESSPYLGVRVALTAQLFF	TGTGCTCTTGGGGAATCTTCTCCTTACCTGGGAGTTAGAGTAGCTTTGACAGCACAACTCTTCTTT
TRDV1	.	TRDJ1	TRDD3	CALGVQNLPTTYWGIITDKLIF	TGTGCTCTTGGGGTCCAGAACCTTCCTACAACTTACTGGGGGATAATCACCGATAAACTCATCTTT
TRDV1	few	TRDJ1	.	CALGGGLVTGTDKLIF	TGTGCTCTTGGGGGAGGCCTGGTGACGGGCACCGATAAACTCATCTTT
TRDV1	few	TRDJ1	TRDD3	CALGEPSRGSYRKGIRGEGEYTDKLIF	TGTGCTCTTGGGGAGCCGTCTCGGGGAAGTTATCGGAAAGGGATACGAGGGGAGGGTGAGTACACCGATAAACTCATCTTT
TRDV1	once	TRDJ1	.	CALGLERMTDKLIF	TGTGCTCTTGGGCTAGAGAGGATGACTGATAAACTCATCTTT
TRDV1	few	TRDJ1	TRDD3	CALGELPSSVLGVNDKLIF	TGTGCTCTTGGGGAACTCCCCTCCTCGGTACTGGGGGTAAACGATAAACTCATCTTT
TRDV1	.	TRDJ1	TRDD3	CALGEWAPILLLGAYTDKLIF	TGTGCTCTTGGGGAATGGGCCCCCATCCTATTACTGGGGGCCTACACCGATAAACTCATCTTT
TRDV1	few	TRDJ1	.	CALGEGFLSTARNDKLIF	TGTGCTCTTGGGGAAGGATTCCTAAGTACGGCTCGGAACGATAAACTCATCTTT
TRDV1	.	TRDJ1	TRDD3	CALVFREVLGDTDKLIF	TGTGCTCTTGTTTTCCGGGAGGTACTGGGGGACACCGATAAACTCATCTTT
TRDV1	.	TRDJ1	TRDD3	CALGELGGGGSVTDKLIF	TGTGCTCTTGGGGAATTAGGAGGTGGGGGATCTGTTACCGATAAACTCATCTTT
TRDV1	few	TRDJ3	TRDD3	CALGDSLFLRQPVGGYAHSWDTRQMFF	TGTGCTCTTGGGGATTCACTCTTCCTACGACAACCAGTTGGGGGATACGCCCACTCCTGGGACACCCGACAGATGTTTTTC
TRDV1	.	TRDJ1	TRDD3	CALGELTPMGAGGYTDKLIF	TGTGCTCTTGGGGAACTGACCCCAATGGGGGCGGGGGGATACACCGATAAACTCATCTTT
TRDV1	.	TRDJ1	.	CALGEPEGPWNSDKLIF	TGTGCTCTTGGGGAACCCGAGGGCCCCTGGAACTCCGATAAACTCATCTTT